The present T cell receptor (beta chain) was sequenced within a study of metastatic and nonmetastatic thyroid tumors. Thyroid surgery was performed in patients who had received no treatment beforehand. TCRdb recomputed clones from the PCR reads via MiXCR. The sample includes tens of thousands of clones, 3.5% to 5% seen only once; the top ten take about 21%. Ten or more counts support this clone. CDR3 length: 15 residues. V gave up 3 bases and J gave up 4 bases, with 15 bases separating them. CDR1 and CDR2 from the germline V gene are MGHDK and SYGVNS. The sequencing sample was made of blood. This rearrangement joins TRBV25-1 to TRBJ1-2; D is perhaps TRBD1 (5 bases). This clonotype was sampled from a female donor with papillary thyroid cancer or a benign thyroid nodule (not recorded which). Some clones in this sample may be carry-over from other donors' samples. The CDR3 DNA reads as TGTGCCAGCAGTGAGATAGGACACGGCCTCTATGGCTACACCTTC. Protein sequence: CASSEIGHGLYGYTF.